This record looks at one T cell receptor (beta chain) sequence and its context. PCR involved 60 Vbeta and 13 Jbeta primers. Produced via immunoSEQ multiplex PCR; TCRdb's table is partial and in-frame only. The data show some 180,000 clones, 78% seen once. The data originate from a study of cytomegalovirus exposure and HLA in healthy donors. This CDR3 comprises 17 residues. The V gene's germline CDR1 is SGDLS and CDR2 YYNGEE. Trimming took 0 bases from V and 3 from J; bases not matched to a gene: 6. Sequencing was performed on PBMCs. This receptor was obtained from a female donor in good health and CMV-seronegative. This chain connects TRBV9 to TRBJ2-3; TRBD2 matches 11 bases. The CDR3 protein is CASSVDPSGGLTDTQYF. The DNA for the CDR3 is TGTGCCAGCAGCGTAGATCCTAGCGGGGGGTTGACAGATACGCAGTATTTT.